This T cell receptor (beta chain) is from a study of tumor-infiltrating lymphocytes in primary liver carcinoma. Study context: Both sexes were represented among patients, who were 30 to 69 years old.

This CDR3 is built from 13 residues. The V gene's germline CDR1 is SQVTM and CDR2 ANQGSEA. The study's findings and limits: Tumor top-250-clone fraction significantly exceeded that of blood (p = 0.039).

TCR beta cDNA was prepared out of about 510 ng total RNA by means of a constant-region primer. Construction of TCR beta libraries relied on three successive nested multiplex PCR rounds employing slightly modified ARM-PCR. Forward primers for TRBV1-TRBV30 and a C-beta reverse primer served the first two PCR rounds, at approximately 10 cycles each. TCRdb re-analysed the multiplex PCR reads in MiXCR, keeping a single row per CDR3 protein. Altogether more than 70,000 distinct CDR3 sequences are present, 55% to 85% being singletons, with the ten largest covering just under 20%. RNA and DNA were co-extracted from about 20-30 mg of unsorted bulk tissue. Researchers took samples from five separate regions of each tumor. With respect to this clonotype: Antigen unknown. The junction departs from the called germline gene at one end, perhaps through a read error.

The V gene is TRBV29-1, the J gene TRBJ1-1, with unresolved D. Source material: liver tumor tissue from sampling region 1. Subset denoted: tumor region T1, superior pole. This TCR was recovered from a man aged 40-49 years with primary liver carcinoma and hepatitis B virus infection. The CDR3 sequence: CGVMHSSNTEAFF. CDR3 nucleotide sequence: TGCGGCGTTATGCACAGTTCGAACACTGAAGCTTTCTTT.